This TCR beta chain is drawn from a study of blood T cell repertoires in COVID-19. About the research overall: Donors in the United States, Italy and Spain gave samples during acute or convalescent COVID-19. The analysed material was cDNA or gDNA that came from T cells, B-cell-depleted T cells, or PBMCs.

CDR3 length: 16 residues. The germline V gene encodes CDR1 MGHRA and CDR2 YSYEKL. The junction had 7 bases not matched to a gene; V was cut back by 2 bases and J by 2 bases. As originally analysed: Counts of nucleated cells, estimated from reference gene primer amplification, were obtained. Method: immunoSEQ multiplex PCR; TCRdb's copy keeps in-frame clones and lacks some. The DNA was the basis for D and trimming; V, J and clone size are from that table. The data hold about 36,000 clones, with roughly 80% observed a single time. The sample consisted of peripheral blood. This chain joins TRBV4-1 and TRBJ2-7; 9 positions match TRBD2. This receptor was taken from a man between 60 and 70 years old with active COVID-19. The CDR3 nucleotides are TGCGCCAGCAGCCAAATCCCAGCTAGCGGGGCCTACGAGCAGTACTTC. Translation gives CASSQIPASGAYEQYF.